This TCR beta chain was documented in a study of OX40 agonist ivuxolimab in advanced cancers. CDR1 is SGDLS and CDR2 is YYNGEE in the germline V gene. J lost 5 bases, V lost 2 bases, and 2 bases had no gene match. This CDR3 has 14 residues. The table came from immunoSEQ multiplex PCR; TCRdb's copy has only in-frame clones and leaves some out. The top ten clones hold 3% to 3.5% of a sample with about 51,000 clones, roughly four fifths of them seen once. The rearrangement joins TRBV9 to TRBJ1-5; 9 nucleotides align to TRBD1. This receptor was taken from an adult with an advanced solid tumor such as melanoma, head and neck, liver or kidney cancer. The source material was CD4+ or CD8+ T cells sorted from blood, sampled in a trial of the OX40 agonist ivuxolimab. The CDR3: CASSVTGGDQPQHF. CDR3 coding DNA: TGTGCCAGCAGCGTTACAGGGGGCGATCAGCCCCAGCATTTT.